This T cell receptor (beta chain) derives from a study of T cells after posttransplantation cyclophosphamide. Profiling relied on immunoSEQ multiplex PCR, and the TCRdb table lists in-frame clones only, not all of them. The sample carries under 3,500 clones, about 80% recorded once. CDR1 and CDR2 from the germline V gene are SGHTA and FQGNSA. The V gene lost 2 bases and the J gene lost 3 bases, with 11 bases spanning the gap. CDR3 length: 14 amino acids. V is TRBV7-2 and J is TRBJ2-7, with D tentatively TRBD2 (6 bases). The sequenced sample consisted of CD8+ T cells sorted from bone marrow. This TCR was sampled from a woman aged 60-70 years in good health, CMV-negative, and a related stem cell transplant donor. Here the CDR3 DNA reads TGTGCCAGCAGCTTATTGGCGGGAATCTACGAGCAGTACGTC. Translated: CASSLLAGIYEQYV.